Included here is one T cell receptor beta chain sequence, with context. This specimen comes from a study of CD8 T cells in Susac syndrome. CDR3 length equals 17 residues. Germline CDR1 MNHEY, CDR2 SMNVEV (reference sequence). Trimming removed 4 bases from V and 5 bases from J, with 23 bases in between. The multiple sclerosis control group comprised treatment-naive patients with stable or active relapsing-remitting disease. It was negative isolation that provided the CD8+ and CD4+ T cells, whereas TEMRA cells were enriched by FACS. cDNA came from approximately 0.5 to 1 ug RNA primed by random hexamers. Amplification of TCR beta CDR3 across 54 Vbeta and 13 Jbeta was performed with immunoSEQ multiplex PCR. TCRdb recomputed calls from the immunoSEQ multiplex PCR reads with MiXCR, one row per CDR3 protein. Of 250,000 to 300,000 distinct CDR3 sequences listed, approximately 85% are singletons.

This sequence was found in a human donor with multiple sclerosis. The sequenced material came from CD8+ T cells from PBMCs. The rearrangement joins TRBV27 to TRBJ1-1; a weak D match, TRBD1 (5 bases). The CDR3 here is CASSSRLGRGGITEAFF. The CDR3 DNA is TGTGCCAGCAGTTCCAGACTCGGGAGGGGCGGCATTACTGAAGCTTTCTTT.